What follows is one T cell receptor (beta chain) and its context. In the study's own analysis: Reference gene primer amplification in the assay estimated nucleated cell counts. Clones were sequenced by immunoSEQ multiplex PCR, and TCRdb holds only the in-frame ones, with some missing. Clone size and V and J calls were adopted from that table, with D and trimming inferred from the DNA. The sample yields 150,000 or so clones, 78% seen once. The germline V gene has CDR1 SGHTS and CDR2 YDEGEE. CDR3 size: 13 residues. V shed 3 bases and J shed 4 bases, with 8 bases lying between them. This specimen belongs to a study of blood T cell repertoires in COVID-19.

The source is a woman in her 50s who had recovered from COVID-19. This chain uses TRBV5-8 with TRBJ1-3; D is perhaps TRBD1 (5 bases). The specimen sequenced was PBMCs or T cells enriched from blood (not recorded which). In DNA form, the CDR3 reads TGTGCCAGCAGCTGGAACAGGGGAAACACCATATATTTT. It specifies CASSWNRGNTIYF. The whole variable domain, remainder taken from reference TRBV5-8 and TRBJ1-3, is EAGVTQSPTHLIKTRGQQATLRCSPISGHTSVYWYQQALGLGLQFLLWYDEGEERNRGNFPPRFSGRQFPNYSSELNVNALELEDSALYLCASSWNRGNTIYFGEGSWLTVV.